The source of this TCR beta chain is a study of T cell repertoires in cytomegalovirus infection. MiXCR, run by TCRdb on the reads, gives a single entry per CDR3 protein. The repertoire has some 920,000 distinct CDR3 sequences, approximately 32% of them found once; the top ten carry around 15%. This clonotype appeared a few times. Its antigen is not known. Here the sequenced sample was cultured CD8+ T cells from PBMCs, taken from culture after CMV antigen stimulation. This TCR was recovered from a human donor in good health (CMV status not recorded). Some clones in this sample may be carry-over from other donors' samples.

CDR3 protein: CASSLLFSRGETQYF. The CDR3 nucleotides are TGTGCCAGCAGTTTATTATTCAGCCGGGGGGAGACCCAGTACTTC. The chain carries TRBV28 and TRBJ2-5; tentative D call: TRBD2 (6 bases). Germline V CDR1 and CDR2: MDHEN, SYDVKM. V lost 1 base to trimming and J lost 5 bases, with 14 bases between them. There are 15 residues in the CDR3. The full variable domain, with the rest looked up from reference TRBV28 and TRBJ2-5, is DVKVTQSSRYLVKRTGEKVFLECVQDMDHENMFWYRQDPGLGLRLIYFSYDVKMKEKGDIPEGYSVSREKKERFSLILESASTNQTSMYLCASSLLFSRGETQYFGPGTRLLVL.